These 24 T cell receptor beta chains were sequenced from one sample in a study of blood T cell repertoires in COVID-19. Generated by immunoSEQ multiplex PCR, the TCRdb table keeps only in-frame clones and is missing some. The sample contains roughly 150,000 clones, around 80% of which appear only once. Sequencing was performed on PBMCs or T cells enriched from blood (not recorded which). The receptors originated from a woman younger than 35 who had been exposed to COVID-19.

The V and J genes are TRBV15 and TRBJ2-1; TRBD2 aligns across 7 bases. The CDR3 sequence is 15 residues long. CDR1 is LNHNV and CDR2 is YYDKDF in the germline V gene (reference sequence). V lost 3 bases and J lost 6; bases outside the gene matches: 8. DNA for the CDR3: TGTGCCACCAGCAGCAGGACTAGTGTGGGCAATGAGCAGTTCTTC. Its translation is CATSSRTSVGNEQFF.

Only one count was recorded for this clone. V and J are TRBV3-1 (or the pseudogene TRBV3-2) and TRBJ2-1; the D gene is possibly TRBD2 (6 bases). Trimming shortened V by 3 bases and J by 2 bases, and 14 bases separated the two germline ends. Germline values: CDR1 LGHDT, CDR2 YNNKEL (reference sequence). This CDR3 region has 16 residues. In DNA form, the CDR3 reads TGTGCCAGCAGCCAGGACTACCCATCCGCCTACAATGAGCAGTTCTTC. Translation: CASSQDYPSAYNEQFF.

J is TRBJ2-3 and V is TRBV28; 7 positions match TRBD1. CDR3 length: 13 amino acids. The J segment lost 3 bases and the V segment lost 6 bases, leaving 3 bases of the junction unmatched. Germline V lookup: CDR1 MDHEN, CDR2 SYDVKM. In DNA, the CDR3 is TGTGCCAGCAGCCTACAGGGGACAGATACGCAGTATTTT. This encodes CASSLQGTDTQYF. Combining the CDR3 with reference TRBV28 and TRBJ2-3 gives the whole variable domain DVKVTQSSRYLVKRTGEKVFLECVQDMDHENMFWYRQDPGLGLRLIYFSYDVKMKEKGDIPEGYSVSREKKERFSLILESASTNQTSMYLCASSLQGTDTQYFGPGTRLTVL.

The chain joins TRBV5-1 to TRBJ2-7; 9 bases map to TRBD1. This CDR3 comprises 15 residues. V was pared by 0 bases and J by 3 bases, with 4 bases of the junction left unmatched. The germline gives CDR1 SGHRS, CDR2 YFSETQ. CDR3 nucleotide sequence: TGCGCCAGCAGCTTGGAGGTGACAGGGGGCTACGAGCAGTACTTC. It translates to CASSLEVTGGYEQYF.

V usage is TRBV10-2 and J usage is TRBJ1-5; 10 nucleotides match TRBD1. The CDR3 is made up of 16 amino acids. Germline V lookup: CDR1 WSHSY, CDR2 SAAADI. The ends lost 6 bases at V and 2 bases at J; junction bases unmatched: 7. Here the CDR3 reads CASRRGQGDGNQPQHF. The CDR3 nucleotides read TGCGCCAGCAGGAGAGGACAGGGGGACGGCAATCAGCCCCAGCATTTT.

The rearrangement links TRBV6-5 to TRBJ2-7; 10 bases fit TRBD2. CDR1 and CDR2 from the germline V gene are MNHEY and SVGAGI. This CDR3 region has 16 residues. J lost 6 bases, V lost 0 bases, and 8 bases had no gene match. The CDR3 sequence: CASSYSASGGEAEQYF. The CDR3 bases are TGTGCCAGCAGTTACTCGGCTAGCGGGGGCGAAGCCGAGCAGTACTTC.

This clone was seen once. The chain combines TRBV6-6 with TRBJ2-7; TRBD1 might be the D (5 bases). This CDR3 is 15 amino acids long. Germline CDR1 and CDR2: MNHNY and SVGAGI (reference sequence). The ends were cut back, 3 bases at V and 6 bases at J, with 18 bases in the middle. In nucleotides, the CDR3 is TGTGCCAGCAGTTATGAGGCCCCAGGGTCTCGCGAGCAGTACTTC. Translating gives CASSYEAPGSREQYF.

The chain carries TRBV7-9 and TRBJ2-5; D not resolved. CDR1 and CDR2 (germline): SEHNR, FQNEAQ (reference sequence). Trimming took 1 base from V and 3 from J, leaving 9 bases between them. This CDR3 comprises 14 residues. This CDR3 is CASSLVTVKETQYF. CDR3 DNA: TGTGCCAGCAGCTTAGTCACAGTCAAAGAGACCCAGTACTTC.

This clone was observed at least ten times. The rearrangement joins TRBV6-4 to TRBJ2-2, with 9 bases that match TRBD2. Germline V lookup: CDR1 MRHNA, CDR2 SNTAGT. The CDR3 consists of 15 residues. Trimming cost V 3 bases and J 7 bases; bases outside gene matches: 6. The CDR3 here is CASSEVAGDVGELFF. The CDR3 bases are TGTGCCAGCAGTGAGGTAGCGGGAGACGTCGGGGAGCTGTTTTTT.

This clone was counted once. The chain recombines TRBV19 with TRBJ1-4, with a weak D call TRBD1 (5 bases). CDR3 length: 14 residues. Germline values: CDR1 LNHDA, CDR2 SQIVND (reference sequence). V dropped 7 bases and J dropped 4 bases, with 13 bases sitting between them. CDR3 region: CASTTSTVNEKLFF. DNA for the CDR3: TGTGCCAGTACCACGTCGACAGTTAATGAAAAACTGTTTTTT.

The chain combines TRBV30 with TRBJ2-7; 7 bases fit TRBD1. V shed 0 bases, J shed 2 bases, and the junction held 4 bases outside the gene matches. This CDR3 spans 14 amino acids. CDR1 GTSNPN and CDR2 SVGIG come from the germline V gene (reference sequence). DNA for the CDR3: TGTGCCTGGAGTGTACAGGGGTATACCTACGAGCAGTACTTC. Encoded protein: CAWSVQGYTYEQYF. Full variable domain (rest looked up from reference TRBV30 and TRBJ2-7): SQTIHQWPATLVQPVGSPLSLECTVEGTSNPNLYWYRQAAGRGLQLLFYSVGIGQISSEVPQNLSASRPQDRQFILSSKKLLLSDSGFYLCAWSVQGYTYEQYFGPGTRLTVT.

The rearrangement links TRBV25-1 to TRBJ1-3; TRBD1 might be the D (6 bases). Germline loops: CDR1 MGHDK, CDR2 SYGVNS. The CDR3 has 15 residues. The V gene lost 5 bases and the J gene lost 0 bases, with 11 bases spanning the gap. CDR3 nucleotides: TGTGCCAGCAGTCGGGGGGGCTTCTCTGGAAACACCATATATTTT. It encodes CASSRGGFSGNTIYF.

The chain has TRBV24-1 and TRBJ1-5; D gene unclear. V was pared by 4 bases and J by 5 bases, with 11 bases between. Germline CDR1 and CDR2: KGHDR and SFDVKD. CDR3 size: 14 residues. The CDR3 protein is CATSEPGLDQPQHF. The CDR3 region has the DNA TGTGCCACCAGTGAACCTGGACTAGATCAGCCCCAGCATTTT.

The chain uses TRBV7-3 and TRBJ2-1, with 12 bases that match TRBD2. Germline CDR1 and CDR2: SGHTA and FQGTGA. CDR3 length equals 15 residues. Germline trimming cut 5 bases from V and 7 bases from J; bases unmatched to any gene: 6. The CDR3 sequence: CASSLDGTSGNEQFF. CDR3 nucleotide sequence: TGTGCCAGCAGCCTCGACGGGACTAGCGGGAATGAGCAGTTCTTC.

This clone was counted a single time. The rearrangement uses TRBV19 and TRBJ1-2; 10 bases match TRBD1. This CDR3 spans 16 amino acids. J lost 4 bases, V lost 4 bases, and 9 bases had no gene match. Germline CDR1 is LNHDA and CDR2 is SQIVND (reference sequence). The DNA for the CDR3 is TGTGCCAGTAGTACTCGACAGGGGGCGGCCCCCTATGGCTACACCTTC. This sequence encodes CASSTRQGAAPYGYTF.

This rearrangement joins TRBV6-2 or TRBV6-3 to TRBJ2-7, with 8 bases matching TRBD1. Per the germline V gene, CDR1 is MNHEY and CDR2 is SVGEGT. Trimming removed 2 bases from V and 0 bases from J; junction bases left unmatched: 3. This CDR3 has 15 residues. The CDR3 protein is CASSYAGTGSYEQYF. The CDR3, as DNA: TGTGCCAGCAGTTACGCCGGGACAGGCTCCTACGAGCAGTACTTC.

V gene TRBV27 combines with J gene TRBJ2-1, with TRBD2 identical over 10 bases. V was clipped by 8 bases and J by 0 bases; unmatched bases: 7. CDR1 and CDR2 from the germline V gene are MNHEY and SMNVEV (reference sequence). This CDR3 has 16 residues. The DNA of the CDR3 is TGTGCCAGCCACAGAGCGGGAGGGAGCTCCTACAATGAGCAGTTCTTC. Protein sequence: CASHRAGGSSYNEQFF.

The chain carries TRBV2 and TRBJ2-1; a possible D gene is TRBD2 (5 bases). Germline V CDR1 and CDR2: SNHLY, FYNNEI. This CDR3 contains 14 residues. Trimming cost V 11 bases and J 7 bases, with 21 bases left between them. CDR3 DNA sequence: TGTGCCGGTGCTTGGGAGCAACTGGGTAATGAGCAGTTCTTC. It codes for CAGAWEQLGNEQFF. The whole variable domain, filled in from reference TRBV2 and TRBJ2-1, reads EPEVTQTPSHQVTQMGQEVILRCVPISNHLYFYWYRQILGQKVEFLVSFYNNEISEKSEIFDDQFSVERPDGSNFTLKIRSTKLEDSAMYFCAGAWEQLGNEQFFGPGTRLTVL.

This chain connects TRBV7-2 to TRBJ1-1; 7 bases map to TRBD1. CDR1 and CDR2 (germline): SGHTA, FQGNSA. This CDR3 has 15 amino acids. After removal of 5 bases from V and 4 bases from J, the junction contained 10 bases not matched to a gene. CDR3 sequence: CASSLTDRVVTEAFF. In nucleotides, the CDR3 is TGTGCCAGCAGCCTCACAGACAGGGTAGTCACTGAAGCTTTCTTT.

In the case of this clone: The sample carries other DNA sequences with the same CDR3. The J gene is TRBJ1-2, the V gene TRBV28; D possibly corresponds to TRBD1 (6 bases). Trimming took off 2 bases at V and 2 bases at J, with 6 bases between the two ends. Germline V gene data show CDR1 as MDHEN and CDR2 as SYDVKM. The CDR3 covers 13 residues. The CDR3, as DNA: TGTGCCAGCAGTTTAACAGGGAACTATGGCTACACCTTC. Translation: CASSLTGNYGYTF.

This chain joins TRBV4-1 and TRBJ1-6; D is perhaps TRBD1 (5 bases). From germline, CDR1 is MGHRA and CDR2 YSYEKL. The CDR3 covers 16 residues. V lost 4 bases and J lost 8, with 18 bases in between. CDR3 in amino acids: CASSPPTAKKDSPLHF. The CDR3 bases are TGCGCCAGCAGCCCCCCGACAGCTAAGAAGGATTCACCCCTCCACTTT.

This clone occurred a few times. This chain links TRBV2 with TRBJ2-7; 10 bases agree with TRBD1. There are 14 residues in the CDR3. The germline CDR1 and CDR2 sequences are SNHLY and FYNNEI. V lost 5 bases to trimming and J lost 3 bases; unmatched junction nucleotides: 4. The CDR3 sequence: CASSPRDRGYEQYF. In nucleotides, the CDR3 is TGTGCCAGCAGTCCGAGGGACAGGGGCTACGAGCAGTACTTC. Full variable domain (missing parts from reference TRBV2 and TRBJ2-7): EPEVTQTPSHQVTQMGQEVILRCVPISNHLYFYWYRQILGQKVEFLVSFYNNEISEKSEIFDDQFSVERPDGSNFTLKIRSTKLEDSAMYFCASSPRDRGYEQYFGPGTRLTVT.

The chain carries TRBV27 and TRBJ1-5; 9 positions match TRBD1. Germline V gene lookup returns CDR1 MNHEY and CDR2 SMNVEV (reference sequence). The CDR3 is made up of 18 amino acids. The ends lost 0 bases at V and 6 bases at J; junction bases unmatched: 12. CDR3 sequence: CASSLSIPGTGRGQPQHF. For the CDR3, the DNA is TGTGCCAGCAGTTTATCGATCCCCGGGACAGGGCGAGGTCAGCCCCAGCATTTT.

V and J are TRBV12-3 or TRBV12-4 and TRBJ1-1; the D is unclear. Trimming left V 5 bases short and J 7 bases short, with 14 bases between. The CDR3 is 13 amino acids. The chain's CDR3 is CASSKRERHEAFF. As DNA, the CDR3 is TGTGCCAGCAGTAAAAGGGAGAGGCATGAAGCTTTCTTT.